These T cell receptor beta chains were read from a single sample in a study of technical replicates of blood from several donors. Repertoires were generated with immunoSEQ multiplex PCR, while TCRdb's copy carries only in-frame clones and drops some. The sample has approximately 100,000 clones, over 90% seen once; the top ten hold approximately 0.2%. Sequenced: T cells isolated from PBMCs. These receptors were collected from a human donor in good health. The CDR3 runs from the conserved cysteine through the conserved F or W. D genes are given only for firm matches. Expanded clones are given a class, and other clones once, few, many or no size at all.

length	D	size	V	J	DNA	CDR3
14	TRBD1	NA	TRBV6-5	TRBJ2-1	TGTGCCAGCAGTAGCCGGGACAGGGATAATGAGCAGTTCTTC	CASSSRDRDNEQFF
14	NA	NA	TRBV2	TRBJ1-5	TGTGCCAGCAGTGAAGAAGGGGGAAATCAGCCCCAGCATTTT	CASSEEGGNQPQHF
15	NA	once	TRBV6-6	TRBJ1-4	TGTGCCAGCAGTACTACGGACAGCCGCTATGAAAAACTGTTTTTT	CASSTTDSRYEKLFF
17	NA	NA	TRBV7-9	TRBJ2-7	TGTGCCAGCACCTTACTTGGATGGGGAGAGACTACCTACGAGCAGTACTTC	CASTLLGWGETTYEQYF
16	TRBD1	NA	TRBV2	TRBJ2-3	TGTGCCAGCAGTCCGCTGGACAGGGGGAACACAGATACGCAGTATTTT	CASSPLDRGNTDTQYF
15	NA	NA	TRBV27	TRBJ2-2	TGTGCCAGCAGTTTAACGCGAGCACCCACCGGGGAGCTGTTTTTT	CASSLTRAPTGELFF
20	TRBD1	NA	TRBV19	TRBJ2-6	TGTGCCAGTAGTATCCCCCATGGCAGGGGGCTAATTAGTGGGGCCAACGTCCTGACTTTC	CASSIPHGRGLISGANVLTF
15	TRBD2	NA	TRBV4-1	TRBJ2-1	TGCGCCAGCAGCCAAGAGAGCGGGATTTACAATGAGCAGTTCTTC	CASSQESGIYNEQFF
15	TRBD1	NA	TRBV27	TRBJ1-2	TGTGCCAGCAGTTTGTCGGGACAGGACGACTATGGCTACACCTTC	CASSLSGQDDYGYTF
14	NA	NA	TRBV19	TRBJ1-4	TGTGCCAGTAGTCGGACAGAAATTCGGGAAAAACTGTTTTTT	CASSRTEIREKLFF
17	TRBD2	NA	TRBV6-1	TRBJ2-7	TGTGCCAGCAGTGGACCCCCGGGGGAGGGCGCAGCCTACGAGCAGTACTTC	CASSGPPGEGAAYEQYF
18	TRBD2	NA	TRBV5-1	TRBJ2-4	TGCGCCAGCAGCTTGGCCGGGACTAGCGGGAGGGCAGGAAACATTCAGTACTTC	CASSLAGTSGRAGNIQYF
16	TRBD1	NA	TRBV6-6	TRBJ1-1	TGTGCCAGCAGGTCCGACAGGGCTTTTCGGAACACTGAAGCTTTCTTT	CASRSDRAFRNTEAFF
12	NA	NA	TRBV9	TRBJ2-2	TGTGCCAGCAGCGGAACGGGCGGGGAGCTGTTTTTT	CASSGTGGELFF
13	TRBD1	NA	TRBV27	TRBJ2-3	TGTGCCAGCAGTCTAACAGGGGTAGATACGCAGTATTTT	CASSLTGVDTQYF
14	NA	NA	TRBV19	TRBJ1-1	TGTGCCAGTAGGTACCGGGAATTGAACACTGAAGCTTTCTTT	CASRYRELNTEAFF
14	TRBD2	NA	TRBV4-1	TRBJ2-7	TGCGCCAGCAGCCATGGAGCGGGAGCCTACGAGCAGTACTTC	CASSHGAGAYEQYF
14	TRBD1	NA	TRBV5-1	TRBJ1-6	TGCGCCAGCAGCCCGGGACAGGGAGTTTCACCCCTCCACTTT	CASSPGQGVSPLHF
15	TRBD2	NA	TRBV7-2	TRBJ2-7	TGTGCCAGCAGCTTAGGAGGCGGGAGGGTGGGAGAGCAGTACTTC	CASSLGGGRVGEQYF
15	NA	NA	TRBV7-8	TRBJ1-2	TGTGCCAGCAGCTCCGGACAGATATCTAACTATGGCTACACCTTC	CASSSGQISNYGYTF
17	TRBD2	once	TRBV4-2	TRBJ2-4	TGTGCCAGCAGCCAAGAGGCTAGCGGGGGGGCGAGGAACATTCAGTACTTC	CASSQEASGGARNIQYF
15	NA	NA	TRBV2	TRBJ1-5	TGTGCCAGCACCGAGGGGGTGAGTGGCAATCAGCCCCAGCATTTT	CASTEGVSGNQPQHF
13	TRBD1	NA	TRBV2	TRBJ1-4	TGTGCCGGGCAGGGTGCGACAGGGTCGAAACTGTTTTTT	CAGQGATGSKLFF
15	NA	NA	TRBV2	TRBJ2-1	TGTGCCAGCAGTGAAACTAGCCGGATGGGGAATGAGCAGTTCTTC	CASSETSRMGNEQFF
13	NA	NA	TRBV7-3	TRBJ1-5	TGTGCCAGCAGCTTATATCGGAATCAGCCCCAGCATTTT	CASSLYRNQPQHF
16	TRBD2	NA	TRBV19	TRBJ2-7	TGTGCCAGTAGTAGTTCTAGCGGGAGGGCCCTCAACGAGCAGTACTTC	CASSSSSGRALNEQYF
15	NA	NA	TRBV6-5	TRBJ2-1	TGTGCCAGCAGTTACTCGCGGCACCCCCACAATGAGCAGTTCTTC	CASSYSRHPHNEQFF
13	NA	once	TRBV10-1	TRBJ1-2	TGCGCCAGCAGTCCTTCAACAGGGCATGGCTACACCTTC	CASSPSTGHGYTF
17	TRBD2	NA	TRBV7-9	TRBJ2-5	TGTGCCAGCAGCCCCCCCGGACTAGCGGGAGTCCAAGAGACCCAGTACTTC	CASSPPGLAGVQETQYF
16	TRBD1	NA	TRBV18	TRBJ2-4	TGTGCCAGCTCCCGAGAGGGGGCTATGGCCAAAAACATTCAGTACTTC	CASSREGAMAKNIQYF
17	NA	NA	TRBV28	TRBJ2-5	TGTGCCAGCAGTTTTGGGAGGGGGGCTATATTCAAAGAGACCCAGTACTTC	CASSFGRGAIFKETQYF